The 3 T cell receptor beta chains given below trace back to one sample, sequenced in a study of blood T cell repertoires in COVID-19. The assay was immunoSEQ multiplex PCR, and TCRdb's table has in-frame clones only and misses some. The sample has around 140,000 clones, around 89% seen once. The sequenced sample was peripheral blood. Receptor source: a man between 60 and 70 years old with active or convalescent COVID-19.

The V gene is TRBV5-4, the J gene TRBJ2-7; 7 bases align to TRBD1. Germline V CDR1 and CDR2: SGHNT, YYREEE (reference sequence). After removal of 4 bases from V and 2 bases from J, the junction contained 9 bases not matched to a gene. The CDR3 covers 15 residues. The CDR3 sequence: CASSPGQVGPYEQYF. Written as DNA, the CDR3 is TGTGCCAGCAGCCCAGGACAGGTGGGGCCCTACGAGCAGTACTTC.

This chain connects TRBV3-1 (or the pseudogene TRBV3-2) to TRBJ1-1; 10 nucleotides align to TRBD1. In germline, CDR1 is LGHDT, CDR2 YNNKEL (reference sequence). Germline trimming cut 5 bases from V and 4 bases from J; bases unmatched to any gene: 4. The CDR3 loop spans 14 amino acids. In DNA, the CDR3 is TGTGCCAGCAGCGGACGGGACAGGGGCACTGAAGCTTTCTTT. Its protein product is CASSGRDRGTEAFF.

This clone was seen just once. The V and J genes are TRBV6-5 and TRBJ1-2, with a possible D match to TRBD1 (5 bases). Per the germline V gene, CDR1 is MNHEY and CDR2 is SVGAGI. The CDR3 contains 14 residues. Trimming took 4 bases from V and 11 from J, leaving 20 bases between them. In nucleotides, the CDR3 is TGTGCCAGCAGTTCCACTTCCCCGTCCACAGGATACACCTTC. Its translation is CASSSTSPSTGYTF.